This entry lists 4 T cell receptor beta chains sequenced from one sample in a study of blood T cell repertoires in COVID-19 (TCRdb year 2020). The library came from the immunoSEQ multiplex PCR assay. The immuneACCESS repertoire file appears here via TCRdb, limited to in-frame rearrangements. These files lack a portion of the clones; in checked studies, under half of the deficit traces to unresolved V genes, and the cause of the others is not known. The sample table contains 270,000 or so clones; only one count was recorded for roughly nine tenths of them. In total, the top ten clones hold roughly 12% of the sample. The specimen was peripheral blood. The source is a woman in her twenties or thirties with COVID-19, enrolled during active disease.

The rearrangement links TRBV20-1 to TRBJ2-7; TRBD1 might be the D (6 bases). Germline V gene sequence: CDR1 DFQATT, CDR2 SNEGSKA (reference sequence). V was shortened by 3 bases and J by 4 bases, with 13 bases between the two germline ends. The CDR3 sequence is 13 residues long. The CDR3 protein is CSASGGEVYEQYF. The CDR3 DNA sequence: TGCAGTGCTAGTGGGGGCGAAGTATACGAGCAGTACTTC.

The gene calls are TRBV5-1 and TRBJ2-2; no clear D gene. V lost 2 bases and J lost 4, with 12 bases in between. Germline-derived CDR1 and CDR2 are SGHRS and YFSETQ. This CDR3 spans 15 amino acids. The CDR3: CASSFWPRGTGELFF. The CDR3 DNA is TGCGCCAGCAGCTTCTGGCCTCGCGGCACCGGGGAGCTGTTTTTT.

The CDR3 protein is CASSQDPGTGGQFF. The CDR3 coding sequence is TGCGCCAGCAGCCAAGACCCCGGGACCGGGGGGCAGTTCTTC. The rearrangement uses TRBV4-1 and TRBJ2-1; tentatively, D is TRBD2 (6 bases). There are 14 residues in the CDR3. Germline loops: CDR1 MGHRA, CDR2 YSYEKL. Trimming pared 0 bases from V and 12 bases from J, leaving 15 bases between.

The rearrangement joins TRBV27 to TRBJ2-3, with unresolved D. Germline CDR1 and CDR2: MNHEY and SMNVEV (reference sequence). CDR3 length: 17 amino acids. Deletions cut 3 bases from V and 0 bases from J, with 16 bases between. CDR3 nucleotides: TGTGCCAGCAGTTTCAAAAACGACTGGCCTAGCACAGATACGCAGTATTTT. As protein: CASSFKNDWPSTDTQYF.